This record covers a single T cell receptor (beta chain). What it binds is unknown. The sample comes from a study of long-term antiretroviral therapy in people with HIV. Study-wide results and caveats: The repertoire was dominated at all time points by clones expanded before ART. It was not possible to obtain data on ART adherence, viral resistance or therapy changes. Compared with controls, HIV repertoires showed narrower CDR3 length ranges.

With survey level as its setting, the immunoSEQ assay was v3.0. Sequencing used immunoSEQ multiplex PCR; TCRdb keeps in-frame clones, though not all of them. The sample carries 25,000 to 35,000 clones, 90% to 95% recorded once. This CDR3 is built from 14 residues. CDR1 is SGHAT and CDR2 is FQNNGV in the germline V gene. V lost 0 bases to trimming and J lost 9 bases, with 15 bases between them. Every specimen provided about 0.9-11 million cryopreserved PBMC before DNA extraction took place. The chain carries TRBV11-2 and TRBJ2-7; a possible D gene is TRBD2 (5 bases). The material sequenced was unsorted PBMCs, taken just over 7.3 years after starting antiretroviral therapy. This receptor was obtained from a man aged 45-65 years with HIV. DNA for the CDR3: TGTGCCAGCAGCTTAGATCCGGGGAGTCAACGGCAGTACTTC. Translating gives CASSLDPGSQRQYF.